This TCR beta chain is from a study of somatic mutations in cytotoxic T cells in rheumatoid arthritis. This clone was counted between two and nine times. Clones were read by immunoSEQ multiplex PCR, and TCRdb kept only the in-frame ones, dropping some. In the table there are around 11,000 clones, over 65% of which are singletons. There are 15 residues in the CDR3. V dropped 3 bases and J dropped 7; count of bases not matched to a gene: 6. Germline CDR1 and CDR2: MRHNA and SNTAGT. Sequencing was performed on CD8+ T cells sorted from blood. This clonotype was obtained from an adult with rheumatoid arthritis. This chain links TRBV6-4 with TRBJ1-6; TRBD1 agrees at 7 bases. CDR3 coding DNA: TGTGCCAGCAGTGAGGGGACAGCCGAGAATTCACCCCTCCACTTT. Its protein product is CASSEGTAENSPLHF.